One sample yielded the 4 T cell receptor beta chains listed below, sequenced in a study of CD8 T cells in ankylosing spondylitis. Study results and caveats: The study identified a TCR beta motif of under ten highly homologous variants that appeared characteristic of ankylosing spondylitis blood.

TCRdb recomputed calls from the 5' RACE reads with MiXCR, one row per CDR3 protein. The repertoire holds around 490,000 distinct CDR3 sequences, 5.3% seen once, with under 4.5% in the top ten. Antigens of these TCRs are unknown. The source material was blood, either unsorted or a sorted T cell fraction (not recorded which). These receptors were taken from a male donor with ankylosing spondylitis.

This clonotype has only a few counts. V is TRBV28 and J is TRBJ2-7, with 9 nucleotides matching TRBD1. This CDR3 is built from 15 residues. J gave up 6 bases and V 3 bases, and 9 bases lay outside the gene matches. CDR1 and CDR2 (germline): MDHEN, SYDVKM. Here the CDR3 reads CASSFLGTGRLEQYF. The CDR3 bases are TGTGCCAGCAGTTTCTTGGGGACAGGGAGGCTCGAGCAGTACTTC.

This clonotype occurred many times. CDR3 DNA: TGTGCCACCAGCAGAGGCTCACAGGGGCGACTGAGCACTGAAGCTTTCTTT. This sequence encodes CATSRGSQGRLSTEAFF. The chain employs TRBV15 and TRBJ1-1, with TRBD1 identical over 7 bases. Germline V gives CDR1 LNHNV, CDR2 YYDKDF (reference sequence). There are 17 residues in the CDR3. The ends lost 1 base at V and 4 bases at J; junction bases unmatched: 12.

This clonotype was observed at least ten times. J is TRBJ2-5 and V is TRBV6-1, with TRBD2 matching 8 bases. The germline gives CDR1 MNHNS, CDR2 SASEGT. This CDR3 spans 15 amino acids. V dropped 5 bases and J dropped 5; count of bases not matched to a gene: 10. The CDR3 region is CASSRRLAWSETQYF. CDR3 bases: TGTGCCAGCAGTCGGAGACTAGCGTGGAGTGAGACCCAGTACTTC.

This clonotype was detected ten times or more. The chain combines TRBV4-1 with TRBJ2-7; D gene unclear. The CDR3 length is 14 residues. V was cut by 5 bases and J by 3 bases, with 14 bases left in between. Germline V gene data show CDR1 as MGHRA and CDR2 as YSYEKL. DNA of the CDR3: TGCGCCAGCAGCTTGGCCGCGATGGGCTACGAGCAGTACTTC. Amino acids: CASSLAAMGYEQYF.